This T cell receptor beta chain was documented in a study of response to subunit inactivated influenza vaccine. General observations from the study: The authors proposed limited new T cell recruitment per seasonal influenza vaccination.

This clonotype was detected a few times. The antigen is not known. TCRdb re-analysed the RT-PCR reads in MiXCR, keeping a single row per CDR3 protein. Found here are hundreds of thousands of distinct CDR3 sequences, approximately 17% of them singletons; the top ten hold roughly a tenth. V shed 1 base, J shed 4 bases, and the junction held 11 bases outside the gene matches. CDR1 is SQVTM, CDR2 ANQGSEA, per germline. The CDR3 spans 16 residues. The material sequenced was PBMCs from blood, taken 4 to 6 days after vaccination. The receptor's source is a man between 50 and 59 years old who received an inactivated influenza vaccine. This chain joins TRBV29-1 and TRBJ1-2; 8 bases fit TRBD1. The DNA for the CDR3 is TGCAGCGTTGAAGGGGGTCGGGACAGGAGCCTCTATGGCTACACCTTC. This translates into CSVEGGRDRSLYGYTF. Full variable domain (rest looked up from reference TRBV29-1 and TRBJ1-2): SAVISQKPSRDICQRGTSLTIQCQVDSQVTMMFWYRQQPGQSLTLIATANQGSEATYESGFVIDKFPISRPNLTFSTLTVSNMSPEDSSIYLCSVEGGRDRSLYGYTFGSGTRLTVV.